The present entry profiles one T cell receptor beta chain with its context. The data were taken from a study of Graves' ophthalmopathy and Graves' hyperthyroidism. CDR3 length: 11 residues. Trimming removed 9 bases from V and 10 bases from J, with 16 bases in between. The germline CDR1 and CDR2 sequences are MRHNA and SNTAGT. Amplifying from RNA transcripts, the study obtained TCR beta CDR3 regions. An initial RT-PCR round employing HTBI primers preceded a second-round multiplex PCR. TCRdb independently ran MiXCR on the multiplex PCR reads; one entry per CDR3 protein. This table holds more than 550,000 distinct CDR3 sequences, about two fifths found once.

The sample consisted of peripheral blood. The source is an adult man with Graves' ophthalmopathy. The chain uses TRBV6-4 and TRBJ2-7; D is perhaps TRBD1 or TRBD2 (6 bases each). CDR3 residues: CASRGESRQYF. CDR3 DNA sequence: TGTGCCAGTAGGGGGGAAAGCCGACAGTACTTC.